These 32 T cell receptor beta chains share one sample of origin, sequenced in a study of shared clonotypes between healthy human individuals. Naive CD8 isolation took CD45RO-negative cells positively selected for CCR7 and excluded terminally differentiated effector memory CD45RA+ cells. Only in-frame clones appear in the TCRdb table, and some are missing; sequencing was by immunoSEQ multiplex PCR. The repertoire holds around 1.9 million clones, with more than 85% as singletons. What was sequenced was naive CD8+ T cells from PBMCs. Source of these receptors: a man in his late teens or twenties in good health. Some clones in this sample may be carry-over from other donors' samples.

The V and J genes are TRBV2 and TRBJ1-5, with D unresolved. The V end lost 4 bases, the J end lost 9 bases, and 19 bases lay between the germline ends. The CDR3 runs to 15 residues. The germline CDR1 and CDR2 sequences are SNHLY and FYNNEI. In DNA form, the CDR3 reads TGTGCCAGCAGTGTCGCCGGCGAGGGAAATTGGCCCCAGCATTTT. Translation: CASSVAGEGNWPQHF.

The rearrangement joins TRBV7-9 to TRBJ1-3, with a possible D match to TRBD1 (5 bases). CDR1 and CDR2 from the germline V gene are SEHNR and FQNEAQ (reference sequence). The CDR3 is 15 amino acids. The V end lost 8 bases, the J end lost 1 base, and 15 bases lay between the germline ends. As DNA, the CDR3 is TGTGCCAGCGATGCGGGTTCAGGGTCTGGAAACACCATATATTTT. This gives the protein CASDAGSGSGNTIYF.

CDR3 in amino acids: CASSSRVAGVRYNEQFF. The CDR3, as DNA: TGTGCCAGCAGCTCTCGGGTAGCGGGAGTACGTTACAATGAGCAGTTCTTC. The V call is TRBV7-3, the J call TRBJ2-1, with 9 bases identical to TRBD2. Unmatched junction bases numbered 11, after V lost 4 bases and J lost 4 bases. This CDR3 has 17 residues. CDR1 SGHTA and CDR2 FQGTGA come from the germline V gene. The whole variable domain, filled in from reference TRBV7-3 and TRBJ2-1, reads GAGVSQTPSNKVTEKGKYVELRCDPISGHTALYWYRQSLGQGPEFLIYFQGTGAADDSGLPNDRFFAVRPEGSVSTLKIQRTERGDSAVYLCASSSRVAGVRYNEQFFGPGTRLTVL.

The count of this clone is one. V gene TRBV2 combines with J gene TRBJ1-4; 7 nucleotides agree with TRBD1. CDR3 length: 18 residues. Germline lookup yields CDR1 SNHLY and CDR2 FYNNEI. The V and J ends lost 1 base and 0 bases, in that order; junction bases with no gene match: 8. The CDR3 reads CASSEVEGAETTNEKLFF. In DNA, the CDR3 is TGTGCCAGCAGTGAAGTTGAGGGGGCGGAAACAACTAATGAAAAACTGTTTTTT.

The chain links TRBV6-6 to TRBJ2-5, with 7 bases fitting TRBD2. With V trimmed by 4 bases and J by 5 bases, 13 bases remained unmatched. From germline, CDR1 is MNHNY and CDR2 SVGAGI (reference sequence). This CDR3 has 16 residues. CDR3 bases: TGTGCCAGCAGTTGGCTACGAGGCGGGAGTTTCGAGACCCAGTACTTC. It encodes CASSWLRGGSFETQYF.

CDR3 DNA sequence: TGTGCCAGCAGTGAAGGTGACTATCTAAAGACCCAGTACTTC. The encoded protein is CASSEGDYLKTQYF. The V and J genes are TRBV6-1 and TRBJ2-5; a weak D match, TRBD2 (5 bases). CDR1 MNHNS and CDR2 SASEGT come from the germline V gene. V was clipped by 1 base and J by 6 bases, with 12 bases between them. The CDR3 spans 14 residues.

Turning to this clone: The same CDR3 arises from other DNA sequences in this sample as well. The chain recombines TRBV27 with TRBJ2-7, with TRBD2 matching over 9 bases. The CDR3 has 13 residues. The trim removed 2 bases at V and 4 bases at J, leaving 0 bases unmatched. From germline, CDR1 is MNHEY and CDR2 SMNVEV (reference sequence). The CDR3 DNA reads as TGTGCCAGCAGTTTACTAGCGGGGTACGAGCAGTACTTC. Encoded protein: CASSLLAGYEQYF.

This rearrangement joins TRBV7-8 to TRBJ2-1; TRBD2 matches at 8 bases. The germline V gene encodes CDR1 SGHVS and CDR2 FQNEAQ. Trimming took 5 bases from V and 6 from J; bases not matched to a gene: 3. The CDR3 contains 13 residues. CDR3 residues: CASSASGSNEQFF. Here the CDR3 DNA reads TGTGCCAGCAGCGCCAGCGGGAGCAATGAGCAGTTCTTC.

The rearrangement links TRBV29-1 to TRBJ1-1; 7 bases align to TRBD1. V gave up 4 bases and J gave up 1 base; unmatched junction bases: 12. CDR3 length: 16 amino acids. From germline, CDR1 is SQVTM and CDR2 ANQGSEA. The CDR3 sequence: CSVVVRPGGKNTEAFF. The DNA of the CDR3 is TGCAGCGTTGTCGTTCGGCCAGGGGGAAAGAACACTGAAGCTTTCTTT.

This chain connects TRBV4-1 to TRBJ2-2, with TRBD2 identical over 10 bases. The CDR3 has 16 residues. Germline CDR1 reads MGHRA; CDR2 reads YSYEKL. Losses at the gene ends were 1 base for V and 7 bases for J; bases not matched to a gene: 6. This chain's CDR3 is CASSQGAGGPIGELFF. Written as DNA, the CDR3 is TGCGCCAGCAGCCAAGGAGCGGGAGGGCCCATCGGGGAGCTGTTTTTT.

This rearrangement joins TRBV10-3 to TRBJ1-2; 7 bases are shared with TRBD1. CDR1 is ENHRY and CDR2 is SYGVKD in the germline V gene. The V segment lost 7 bases and the J segment 5 bases; nucleotides outside the gene matches: 10. The CDR3 totals 14 residues. CDR3 DNA sequence: TGTGCCATCACCTCCGGGACAGCAAATTATGGCTACACCTTC. This encodes CAITSGTANYGYTF.

The chain recombines TRBV19 with TRBJ2-3; D remains ambiguous. The CDR3 is 15 residues long. V dropped 1 base and J dropped 10 bases, with 18 bases sitting between them. CDR1 and CDR2 from the germline V gene are LNHDA and SQIVND (reference sequence). Here the CDR3 DNA reads TGTGCCAGTAGTATAGTCCCGGGCGCCGATTCTCCGCAGTATTTT. Protein product: CASSIVPGADSPQYF.

The chain has TRBV6-4 and TRBJ2-1, with 11 bases lining up with TRBD1. Trimming removed 5 bases from V and 6 bases from J; junction bases left unmatched: 9. The germline V gene has CDR1 MRHNA and CDR2 SNTAGT. The CDR3 is 16 amino acids. This CDR3 is CASSPDSGTGGNEQFF. The CDR3 region has the DNA TGTGCCAGCAGTCCAGACTCCGGGACAGGGGGCAATGAGCAGTTCTTC.

The chain uses TRBV10-3 and TRBJ1-2; TRBD1 matches at 8 bases. Germline assignment: CDR1 ENHRY and CDR2 SYGVKD. V dropped 3 bases and J dropped 7; count of bases not matched to a gene: 10. There are 15 residues in the CDR3. CDR3 region: CAISENGQGEIGYTF. CDR3 in DNA: TGTGCCATCAGTGAAAACGGACAGGGCGAGATTGGCTACACCTTC.

V gene TRBV28 combines with J gene TRBJ1-3; 8 bases match TRBD1. From germline, CDR1 is MDHEN and CDR2 SYDVKM. The CDR3 extends over 15 amino acids. The junction had 5 bases not matched to a gene; V was cut back by 7 bases and J by 0 bases. CDR3 DNA: TGTGCCAGCACCCAGGGGGCCGTCTCTGGAAACACCATATATTTT. It is translated as CASTQGAVSGNTIYF.

The rearrangement joins TRBV5-4 to TRBJ2-1, with D unresolved. CDR3 length: 14 amino acids. Germline-derived CDR1 and CDR2 are SGHNT and YYREEE (reference sequence). V dropped 1 base and J dropped 6 bases, with 11 bases sitting between them. The CDR3 here is CASSLRDWTNEQFF. The CDR3 DNA reads TGTGCCAGCAGCTTGCGAGATTGGACCAATGAGCAGTTCTTC.

As concerns this clone: Within the sample, other DNA sequences also encode this same CDR3. CDR3 sequence: CASSPTYNEQFF. DNA for the CDR3: TGTGCCAGCAGCCCCACTTACAATGAGCAGTTCTTC. The V gene is TRBV7-9, the J gene TRBJ2-1; unclear D gene. The CDR3 covers 12 residues. The V end lost 5 bases, the J end lost 4 bases, and 6 bases lay between the germline ends. Germline V lookup: CDR1 SEHNR, CDR2 FQNEAQ (reference sequence).

This chain connects TRBV28 to TRBJ1-5; 8 bases align to TRBD1. CDR1 and CDR2 (germline): MDHEN, SYDVKM. The CDR3 sequence is 14 residues long. V lost 8 bases and J lost 6; bases outside the gene matches: 9. CDR3 bases: TGTGCCAGCCAGAAGACAGGGGCAAGTCAGCCCCAGCATTTT. Its protein is CASQKTGASQPQHF.

V and J are TRBV7-2 and TRBJ2-7; 7 bases line up with TRBD1. The CDR3 loop spans 15 amino acids. Germline V gene lookup returns CDR1 SGHTA and CDR2 FQGNSA. The V and J ends lost 5 bases and 5 bases, in that order; junction bases with no gene match: 12. The CDR3 sequence: CASSRRDSRPNEQYF. CDR3 sequence (DNA): TGTGCCAGCAGCCGTCGGGACAGCCGTCCTAACGAGCAGTACTTC.

V gene TRBV7-9 combines with J gene TRBJ1-2; 7 bases line up with TRBD1. Looked up from germline, CDR1 is SEHNR and CDR2 is FQNEAQ (reference sequence). V gave up 5 bases and J gave up 7 bases; unmatched junction bases: 10. This CDR3 has 14 amino acids. CDR3 DNA: TGTGCCAGCAGCCCAGAGGGACAGAGCAGTGGCTACACCTTC. This translates into CASSPEGQSSGYTF.

This clone showed up just once. The chain joins TRBV28 to TRBJ1-4; the D gene is possibly TRBD1 (6 bases). This CDR3 has 13 residues. Germline CDR1 MDHEN, CDR2 SYDVKM. V was cut by 7 bases and J by 7 bases, with 13 bases left in between. CDR3 protein: CASTGTTVEKLFF. The CDR3 DNA reads as TGTGCCAGCACCGGGACAACTGTTGAAAAACTGTTTTTT.

This rearrangement joins TRBV27 to TRBJ1-2, with D possibly being TRBD1 (5 bases). Germline-derived CDR1 and CDR2 are MNHEY and SMNVEV (reference sequence). There are 15 residues in the CDR3. V gave up 2 bases and J gave up 8 bases, with 18 bases separating them. CDR3 sequence reads: CASSLSKGAMGGYTF. CDR3 sequence (DNA): TGTGCCAGCAGTTTAAGTAAAGGGGCGATGGGAGGCTACACCTTC.

The CDR3 reads CASSPGWAGGDEQFF. The CDR3 DNA follows: TGTGCCAGCAGCCCCGGATGGGCGGGAGGGGACGAGCAGTTCTTC. The rearrangement joins TRBV5-6 to TRBJ2-1; 9 bases are a match to TRBD2. This CDR3 has 15 residues. Germline V CDR1 and CDR2: SGHDT, YYEEEE. Trimming took 4 bases from V and 10 from J; bases not matched to a gene: 12.

The CDR3 DNA is TGTGCCAGCAGGCCCCAGAGGCGCTCTGGAAACACCATATATTTT. It yields the protein CASRPQRRSGNTIYF. The chain joins TRBV6-5 to TRBJ1-3; D gene unclear. Germline CDR1 reads MNHEY; CDR2 reads SVGAGI. This CDR3 has 15 residues. The V and J ends lost 6 bases and 0 bases respectively, with 12 bases between them.

This clone was seen a single time. The chain carries TRBV7-7 and TRBJ2-7; either TRBD1 or TRBD2 may fit D (5 bases each). V lost 4 bases, J lost 3 bases, and 10 bases lay in between. Germline V gene data show CDR1 as SSHAT and CDR2 as FNYEAQ (reference sequence). CDR3 size: 13 residues. The CDR3 DNA reads as TGTGCCAGCAGCTCGGGACGGGGCTACGAGCAGTACTTC. Amino acids: CASSSGRGYEQYF.

To note about this clone: One junction end does not reproduce the germline sequence, and a read error may be involved. J is TRBJ2-5 and V is TRBV29-1; TRBD2 agrees at 7 bases. CDR1 is SQVTM, CDR2 ANQGSEA, per germline. The CDR3 length is 12 residues. The CDR3 sequence: CSAMGGDFLGNF. The CDR3 nucleotides read TGCAGCGCCATGGGAGGGGACTTCTTAGGTAACTTC.

This clone was observed a single time. The chain links TRBV5-1 to TRBJ2-7; a possible D gene is TRBD2 (6 bases). The CDR3 consists of 14 residues. Trimming removed 0 bases at V and 2 bases at J, with 9 bases between. The germline V gene has CDR1 SGHRS and CDR2 YFSETQ. This CDR3 is CASSLGGLPYEQYF. The CDR3 region has the DNA TGCGCCAGCAGCTTGGGGGGACTCCCCTACGAGCAGTACTTC.

The gene calls are TRBV27 and TRBJ2-5; a possible D gene is TRBD2 (5 bases). The CDR3 loop spans 14 amino acids. V was trimmed by 6 bases and J by 5 bases, leaving 16 bases between them. Germline V lookup: CDR1 MNHEY, CDR2 SMNVEV (reference sequence). CDR3 amino acids: CASSIRGSGETQYF. CDR3 sequence (DNA): TGTGCCAGCAGCATCCGGGGATCGGGCGAGACCCAGTACTTC.

This clone was seen just once. The chain carries TRBV4-3 and TRBJ2-7; 7 nucleotides match TRBD2. V gave up 0 bases and J gave up 6 bases; unmatched junction bases: 11. The CDR3 totals 16 residues. The germline V gene has CDR1 LGHNA and CDR2 YSLEER. The CDR3, as DNA: TGCGCCAGCAGCCAAGAAAGGTCCCAGGGCGGGGGCGAGCAGTACTTC. Its protein is CASSQERSQGGGEQYF.

CDR3 nucleotide sequence: TGTGCCAGCAGCTTTATATCCGGACTAGCGGGAGGGCCAACCGGGGAGCTGTTTTTT. Translated, it gives CASSFISGLAGGPTGELFF. The rearrangement joins TRBV11-2 to TRBJ2-2; 15 bases are a match to TRBD2. V dropped 3 bases and J dropped 5; count of bases not matched to a gene: 10. CDR3 length: 19 residues. The germline V gene encodes CDR1 SGHAT and CDR2 FQNNGV.

This clone was observed once. The chain has TRBV7-2 and TRBJ2-7, with TRBD1 matching 7 bases. V lost 2 bases to trimming and J lost 1 base; unmatched junction nucleotides: 2. The CDR3 length is 14 residues. Per germline, CDR1 SGHTA and CDR2 FQGNSA. CDR3 in amino acids: CASSLSGGSYEQYF. CDR3 sequence (DNA): TGTGCCAGCAGCTTATCAGGGGGATCCTACGAGCAGTACTTC.

In this sample, this clone turned up a few times. Additional DNA sequences in this sample encode the identical CDR3. V and J are TRBV5-1 and TRBJ1-1; D remains unclear. Germline V gene sequence: CDR1 SGHRS, CDR2 YFSETQ. V dropped 1 base and J dropped 2 bases, with 6 bases sitting between them. The CDR3 consists of 13 residues. The CDR3, as DNA: TGCGCCAGCAGCTTGTCACTTAACACTGAAGCTTTCTTT. It is translated as CASSLSLNTEAFF.